These 13 T cell receptor beta chains were all obtained from the same sample, sequenced in a study of blood T cell repertoires in COVID-19. Here immunoSEQ multiplex PCR was the method, and the copy in TCRdb shows in-frame clones only, minus some. The sample holds 110,000 to 150,000 clones, around 85% seen once. Sequencing was done on a sample of peripheral blood. These receptors were obtained from a man aged 45-65 years with acute or convalescent COVID-19.

J is TRBJ1-1 and V is TRBV13; D remains ambiguous. Trimming left V 5 bases short and J 1 base short, with 5 bases between. In germline, CDR1 is PRHDT, CDR2 FYEKMQ (reference sequence). The CDR3 spans 12 residues. The CDR3 sequence is CASSPQNTEAFF. The CDR3 DNA reads as TGTGCCAGCAGCCCCCAGAACACTGAAGCTTTCTTT. The full variable domain, completed using reference TRBV13 and TRBJ1-1, is AAGVIQSPRHLIKEKRETATLKCYPIPRHDTVYWYQQGPGQDPQFLISFYEKMQSDKGSIPDRFSAQQFSDYHSELNMSSLELGDSALYFCASSPQNTEAFFGQGTRLTVV.

V and J are TRBV27 and TRBJ2-7, with a tentative D call TRBD1 (5 bases). V dropped 3 bases and J dropped 3 bases, with 18 bases sitting between them. Germline V gene data show CDR1 as MNHEY and CDR2 as SMNVEV (reference sequence). The CDR3 consists of 16 residues. CDR3 DNA sequence: TGTGCCAGCAGTTTTTTTCCCCCAGGGTTGGGCTACGAGCAGTACTTC. Translation: CASSFFPPGLGYEQYF.

A single count supports this clone. This rearrangement joins TRBV27 to TRBJ2-1; 7 nucleotides agree with TRBD2. Germline V CDR1 and CDR2: MNHEY, SMNVEV (reference sequence). J gave up 7 bases and V 8 bases, and 11 bases lay outside the gene matches. The CDR3 has 14 amino acids. The DNA for the CDR3 is TGTGCCAGCGGCTTAGGAGGGAGGGGTAATGAGCAGTTCTTC. This encodes CASGLGGRGNEQFF.

The genes are TRBV11-2 and TRBJ2-3, with D perhaps TRBD2 (5 bases). From germline, CDR1 is SGHAT and CDR2 FQNNGV. CDR3 length equals 15 residues. The V gene lost 11 bases and the J gene lost 0 bases, with 18 bases spanning the gap. This CDR3 reads CAGALGSLSTDTQYF. CDR3 sequence (DNA): TGTGCCGGAGCATTGGGGAGCCTTAGCACAGATACGCAGTATTTT.

The chain couples TRBV25-1 to TRBJ2-1; 7 bases are a match to TRBD1. With 6 bases clipped from V and 12 bases from J, the junction kept 5 bases outside the gene matches. CDR3 length: 11 amino acids. The germline V gene has CDR1 MGHDK and CDR2 SYGVNS. The CDR3 spells CASRAGQAQFF. In nucleotides, the CDR3 is TGTGCCAGCAGGGCAGGACAGGCGCAGTTCTTC.

The table lists this clone with a count of one. This chain connects TRBV9 to TRBJ1-5; D is possibly TRBD1 (6 bases). The germline gives CDR1 SGDLS, CDR2 YYNGEE. Trimming removed 2 bases at V and 1 base at J, with 7 bases between. The CDR3 spans 14 residues. The CDR3 loop reads CASSVTGSNQPQHF. In nucleotides, the CDR3 is TGTGCCAGCAGCGTTACAGGGAGCAATCAGCCCCAGCATTTT.

The chain carries TRBV6-5 and TRBJ2-3; 8 bases line up with TRBD1. Trimming took 5 bases from V and 2 from J; bases not matched to a gene: 6. This CDR3 contains 15 residues. Germline CDR1 is MNHEY and CDR2 is SVGAGI. The CDR3 loop reads CASSPKGQDTDTQYF. In nucleotides, the CDR3 is TGTGCCAGCAGTCCCAAGGGACAGGACACAGATACGCAGTATTTT.

The J gene is TRBJ1-5, the V gene TRBV30; a possible D gene is TRBD1 (5 bases). Germline V lookup: CDR1 GTSNPN, CDR2 SVGIG (reference sequence). The germline V and J ends were trimmed by 2 bases and 7 bases, with 12 bases remaining between them. This CDR3 contains 13 residues. The CDR3, as DNA: TGTGCCTGGAGTCAGGGAGGGTGGCAGCCCCAGCATTTT. It yields the protein CAWSQGGWQPQHF.

The chain uses TRBV6-1 and TRBJ1-2, with TRBD1 identical over 9 bases. Trimming took 2 bases from V and 6 from J; bases not matched to a gene: 10. The CDR3 spans 16 residues. Per the germline V gene, CDR1 is MNHNS and CDR2 is SASEGT. CDR3 in amino acids: CASSEQEGQGSDGYTF. CDR3 in DNA: TGTGCCAGCAGTGAACAGGAGGGACAGGGAAGTGATGGCTACACCTTC.

This chain joins TRBV19 and TRBJ1-6, with a possible D match to TRBD1 (6 bases). The CDR3 length is 14 residues. Trimming took off 7 bases at V and 7 bases at J, with 14 bases between the two ends. Germline-derived CDR1 and CDR2 are LNHDA and SQIVND (reference sequence). The CDR3: CASTIRDTNSPLHF. The CDR3 region has the DNA TGTGCCAGTACCATCCGGGACACCAATTCACCCCTCCACTTT.

This clone was detected only a few times. The chain uses TRBV5-1 and TRBJ2-2; possibly TRBD2 for D (6 bases). CDR1 is SGHRS and CDR2 is YFSETQ in the germline V gene. Trimming took 7 bases from V and 0 from J, leaving 13 bases between them. The CDR3 extends over 15 amino acids. CDR3 loop: CASGGRGTNTGELFF. CDR3 DNA sequence: TGCGCCAGCGGCGGGCGGGGAACGAACACCGGGGAGCTGTTTTTT.

The chain has TRBV5-1 and TRBJ1-3; 9 positions agree with TRBD1. V dropped 0 bases and J dropped 11; count of bases not matched to a gene: 6. This CDR3 region has 14 residues. The germline gives CDR1 SGHRS, CDR2 YFSETQ. The CDR3 here is CASSLGDRVAPIYF. The CDR3 coding sequence is TGCGCCAGCAGCTTGGGGGACAGGGTCGCCCCCATATATTTT.

The rearrangement joins TRBV19 to TRBJ1-5, with 8 bases fitting TRBD1. The germline V gene has CDR1 LNHDA and CDR2 SQIVND (reference sequence). The CDR3 has 14 amino acids. V lost 7 bases to trimming and J lost 7 bases; unmatched junction nucleotides: 9. CDR3: CASIMSGGGQPQHF. The CDR3 DNA follows: TGTGCCAGTATCATGTCAGGGGGCGGCCAGCCCCAGCATTTT.